The 20 T cell receptor beta chains below were found in one sample sequenced in a study of T cell repertoires in chronic hepatitis B (dated by TCRdb to about 2019). Libraries were prepared through the immunoSEQ multiplex PCR assay. As stored in TCRdb, this immuneACCESS dataset retains in-frame rearrangements with V and J assigned. A fraction of the clones does not appear; measured against another copy, unresolved V genes explain less than half of the discrepancy, and the remainder lacks a known reason. The table for this sample lists a few hundred clones; around 81% of them were counted only once. The top ten clonotypes cover about 20% of the sample. The sample comprised total CD8+ T cells from PBMCs. These receptors came from a human donor with chronic hepatitis B virus infection.

This chain connects TRBV21-1 to TRBJ2-3; the D segment call TRBD2 is taken from the table without a DNA check. TRBV21-1 is listed as a pseudogene. This CDR3 region has 16 residues. DNA of the CDR3: TGTGCCAGCAGCAAAGGGACTAGCGGGGGCACAGATACGCAGTATTTT. Translating gives CASSKGTSGGTDTQYF.

V is TRBV29-1 and J is TRBJ2-2, with D uncertain. The CDR3 covers 10 residues. Per germline, CDR1 SQVTM and CDR2 ANQGSEA. The V end was cut by 7 bases, the J end by 4 bases, with 4 bases between. The CDR3 is CSDLTGELFF. The CDR3 DNA follows: TGCAGCGACCTCACCGGGGAGCTGTTTTTT.

This clone was observed once. This chain uses TRBV2 with TRBJ1-4; the D gene is possibly TRBD1 (5 bases). The germline V gene has CDR1 SNHLY and CDR2 FYNNEI. The V and J ends lost 5 bases and 8 bases respectively, with 15 bases between them. This CDR3 comprises 14 residues. As DNA, the CDR3 is TGTGCCAGCAGTAGGCAGGGTCTCCGGGAAAAACTGTTTTTT. Its translation: CASSRQGLREKLFF.

The chain carries TRBV11-2 and TRBJ2-1; perhaps TRBD1 as D (5 bases). The CDR3 length is 13 residues. Germline V gene sequence: CDR1 SGHAT, CDR2 FQNNGV. The germline V and J ends were trimmed by 5 bases and 7 bases, with 12 bases remaining between them. CDR3 DNA: TGTGCCAGCAGCCCCGACAGTTCTAATGAGCAGTTCTTC. This gives the protein CASSPDSSNEQFF.

The gene calls are TRBV6-1 and TRBJ2-1; 7 bases fit TRBD2. Germline loops: CDR1 MNHNS, CDR2 SASEGT. J lost 4 bases, V lost 2 bases, and 5 bases had no gene match. CDR3 size: 15 residues. The CDR3 DNA sequence: TGTGCCAGCAGTGAAACGGGGGAGGGTTACAATGAGCAGTTCTTC. Its protein product is CASSETGEGYNEQFF.

CDR3: CATSSGTSDTGELFF. The CDR3 region has the DNA TGTGCCACCAGCAGTGGTACTAGCGACACCGGGGAGCTGTTTTTT. The V gene is TRBV15, the J gene TRBJ2-2; 7 bases map to TRBD2. The length of the CDR3 is 15 residues. Germline V gene sequence: CDR1 LNHNV, CDR2 YYDKDF (reference sequence). The V gene end was trimmed by 3 bases and the J gene end by 3 bases; junction bases not matched to a gene: 4.

This chain links TRBV7-9 with TRBJ1-5; D is unresolved. The germline V and J ends were trimmed by 5 bases and 3 bases, with 11 bases remaining between them. The CDR3 runs to 14 residues. The V gene's germline CDR1 is SEHNR and CDR2 FQNEAQ (reference sequence). The CDR3, as DNA: TGTGCCAGCAGCCCGGACGGTAACAATCAGCCCCAGCATTTT. Protein product: CASSPDGNNQPQHF.

This clone was observed once. This chain joins TRBV29-1 and TRBJ2-2, with D perhaps being TRBD1 or TRBD2 (6 bases each). Trimming left V 5 bases short and J 6 bases short, with 16 bases between. CDR1 and CDR2 (germline): SQVTM, ANQGSEA. This CDR3 comprises 14 residues. The CDR3 bases are TGCAGCGTTCGCCCGGGGGCTGGGGCCGGGGAGCTGTTTTTT. Translating it yields CSVRPGAGAGELFF.

The rearrangement joins TRBV29-1 to TRBJ2-2; 11 nucleotides line up with TRBD1. This CDR3 has 14 residues. Looked up from germline, CDR1 is SQVTM and CDR2 is ANQGSEA. The V segment lost 5 bases and the J segment 6 bases; nucleotides outside the gene matches: 5. The CDR3: CSVLGTGGAGELFF. The CDR3 bases are TGCAGCGTTCTCGGGACAGGGGGTGCCGGGGAGCTGTTTTTT.

The CDR3 DNA follows: TGTGCCAGCAGCCAACATTTCAGCCGGGACAGGGACTCCTACGAGCAGTACTTC. Translated: CASSQHFSRDRDSYEQYF. This chain links TRBV4-2 with TRBJ2-7; 9 positions match TRBD1. The CDR3 has 18 residues. Per germline, CDR1 LGHNA and CDR2 YNFKEQ. The V and J ends lost 2 bases and 0 bases, in that order; junction bases with no gene match: 11.

This chain's CDR3 is CASSLSGIGYGYTF. The CDR3 DNA sequence: TGTGCCAGCAGCTTGTCCGGGATCGGGTATGGCTACACCTTC. This chain joins TRBV5-4 and TRBJ1-2; unclear D gene. The CDR3 spans 14 residues. V lost 1 base, J lost 5 bases, and 12 bases lay in between. Germline values: CDR1 SGHNT, CDR2 YYREEE (reference sequence).

Points on this clone: At one boundary the junction diverges from the germline segment, which might be a read error. J is TRBJ2-5 and V is TRBV7-7, with D possibly TRBD2 on 6 matching bases. The CDR3 covers 14 residues. Germline values: CDR1 SSHAT, CDR2 FNYEAQ (reference sequence). This CDR3 is CASSLEGGVRTQYF. The DNA for the CDR3 is TGTGCTAGCAGCTTAGAGGGCGGGGTACGGACCCAGTACTTC.

The chain couples TRBV6-1 to TRBJ2-7, with 10 bases fitting TRBD1. The V segment lost 2 bases and the J segment 3 bases; nucleotides outside the gene matches: 4. The CDR3 loop spans 15 amino acids. Looked up from germline, CDR1 is MNHNS and CDR2 is SASEGT. The CDR3 DNA is TGTGCCAGCAGTGAATGGGACAGGGGTGGCTACGAGCAGTACTTC. Its translation: CASSEWDRGGYEQYF.

The gene calls are TRBV9 and TRBJ2-7; D remains unclear. Deletions cut 4 bases from V and 0 bases from J, with 14 bases between. This CDR3 region has 15 residues. CDR1 and CDR2 (germline): SGDLS, YYNGEE. The CDR3 spells CASSPRTETSYEQYF. DNA for the CDR3: TGTGCCAGCAGCCCTCGGACGGAAACCTCCTACGAGCAGTACTTC.

This chain joins TRBV25-1 and TRBJ1-4; D possibly corresponds to TRBD1 (5 bases). The germline CDR1 and CDR2 sequences are MGHDK and SYGVNS. Trimming left V 7 bases short and J 7 bases short, with 22 bases between. This CDR3 contains 16 residues. CDR3 loop: CASKERAGTVGEKLFF. For the CDR3, the DNA is TGTGCCAGCAAAGAGAGGGCCGGGACGGTAGGTGAAAAACTGTTTTTT.

This chain links TRBV2 with TRBJ2-3; possible D gene TRBD1, 6 bases. CDR3 length: 15 amino acids. Germline V gives CDR1 SNHLY, CDR2 FYNNEI. The V end was cut by 5 bases, the J end by 0 bases, with 12 bases between. DNA for the CDR3: TGTGCCAGCAGTATCACAGGGTCTAGCACAGATACGCAGTATTTT. It translates to CASSITGSSTDTQYF.

Worth noting for this clone: No DNA is shown, since the ends of the CDR3 on it are uncertain; the CDR3 is the one TCRdb lists. The chain couples TRBV4-1 to TRBJ2-7; TRBD1 was called by the table and not checked on the DNA. Germline values: CDR1 MGHRA, CDR2 YSYEKL. The CDR3 numbers 17 amino acids, ends counted. This CDR3 reads CASSLRAGTPISYEQYF.

This chain connects TRBV9 to TRBJ2-1; D perhaps matches TRBD2 (5 bases). With 0 bases removed from V and 8 bases from J, the gap between germline ends came to 9 bases. CDR1 and CDR2 (germline): SGDLS, YYNGEE. This CDR3 has 13 amino acids. CDR3 coding DNA: TGTGCCAGCAGCGTAGACGGGATCGATGAGCAGTTCTTC. Translation gives CASSVDGIDEQFF.

The chain has TRBV5-6 and TRBJ1-1; 7 bases fit TRBD1. V was clipped by 0 bases and J by 4 bases; unmatched bases: 6. The germline gives CDR1 SGHDT, CDR2 YYEEEE. This CDR3 has 15 amino acids. The CDR3 bases are TGTGCCAGCAGCTTGGAGGGGGGGACAGTCACTGAAGCTTTCTTT. It specifies CASSLEGGTVTEAFF. Drawing the rest from reference TRBV5-6 and TRBJ1-1, the complete variable domain is DAGVTQSPTHLIKTRGQQVTLRCSPKSGHDTVSWYQQALGQGPQFIFQYYEEEERQRGNFPDRFSGHQFPNYSSELNVNALLLGDSALYLCASSLEGGTVTEAFFGQGTRLTVV.

This clone was counted only a few times. The chain carries TRBV29-1 and TRBJ2-2; perhaps TRBD2 as D (5 bases). Germline assignment: CDR1 SQVTM and CDR2 ANQGSEA. V gave up 5 bases and J gave up 6 bases, with 16 bases separating them. The CDR3 consists of 14 residues. The DNA of the CDR3 is TGCAGCGTTCGCCCGGGGTCTGGGGCCGGGGAGCTGTTTTTT. It yields the protein CSVRPGSGAGELFF.